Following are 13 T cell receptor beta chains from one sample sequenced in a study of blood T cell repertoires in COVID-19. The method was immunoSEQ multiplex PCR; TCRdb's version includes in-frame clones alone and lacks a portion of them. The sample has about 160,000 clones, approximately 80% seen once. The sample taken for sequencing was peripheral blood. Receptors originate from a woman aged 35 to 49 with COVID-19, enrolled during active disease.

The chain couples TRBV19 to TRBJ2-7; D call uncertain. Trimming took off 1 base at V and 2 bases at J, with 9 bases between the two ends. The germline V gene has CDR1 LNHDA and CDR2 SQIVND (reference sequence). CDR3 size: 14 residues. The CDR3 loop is CASSIGAQTYEQYF. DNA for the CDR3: TGTGCCAGTAGTATAGGGGCCCAGACCTACGAGCAGTACTTC.

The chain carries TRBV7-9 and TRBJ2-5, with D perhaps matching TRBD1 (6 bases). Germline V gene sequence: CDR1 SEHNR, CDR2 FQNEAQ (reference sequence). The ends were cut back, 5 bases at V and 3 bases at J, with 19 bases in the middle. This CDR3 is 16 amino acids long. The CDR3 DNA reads TGTGCCAGCAGCCCTTGGGGGCAGGGACCCAAAGAGACCCAGTACTTC. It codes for CASSPWGQGPKETQYF.

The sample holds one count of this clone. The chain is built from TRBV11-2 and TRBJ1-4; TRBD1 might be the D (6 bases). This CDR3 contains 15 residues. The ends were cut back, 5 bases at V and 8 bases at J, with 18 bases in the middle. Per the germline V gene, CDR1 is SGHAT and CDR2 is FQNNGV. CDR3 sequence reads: CASSNIQGQMEKLFF. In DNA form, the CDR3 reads TGTGCCAGCAGCAACATACAGGGTCAAATGGAAAAACTGTTTTTT.

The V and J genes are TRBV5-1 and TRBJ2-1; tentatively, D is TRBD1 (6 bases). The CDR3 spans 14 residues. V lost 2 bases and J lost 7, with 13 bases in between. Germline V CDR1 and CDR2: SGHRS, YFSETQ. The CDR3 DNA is TGCGCCAGCAGCTTACAAGGGGGTGGGAATGAGCAGTTCTTC. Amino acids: CASSLQGGGNEQFF.

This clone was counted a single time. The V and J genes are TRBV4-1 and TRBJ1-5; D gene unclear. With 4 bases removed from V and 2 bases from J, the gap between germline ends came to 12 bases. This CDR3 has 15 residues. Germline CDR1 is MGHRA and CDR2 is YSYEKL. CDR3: CASSPPPGGNQPQHF. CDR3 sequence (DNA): TGCGCCAGCAGCCCTCCTCCCGGAGGCAATCAGCCCCAGCATTTT.

CDR3 sequence reads: CASSQSWSTGRYNEQFF. In nucleotides, the CDR3 is TGTGCCAGCAGCCAGTCGTGGAGTACGGGAAGGTACAATGAGCAGTTCTTC. The chain links TRBV4-2 to TRBJ2-1, with D perhaps matching TRBD2 (5 bases). V shed 3 bases and J shed 4 bases, with 19 bases lying between them. CDR3 length: 17 amino acids. Germline-derived CDR1 and CDR2 are LGHNA and YNFKEQ.

The CDR3 sequence: CASSLSRKNIQYF. The DNA of the CDR3 is TGTGCCAGCAGTTTATCCCGGAAAAACATTCAGTACTTC. The chain uses TRBV28 and TRBJ2-4, with unresolved D. Germline assignment: CDR1 MDHEN and CDR2 SYDVKM. The CDR3 covers 13 residues. Trimming took off 1 base at V and 4 bases at J, with 5 bases between the two ends.

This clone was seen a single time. The CDR3 nucleotides read TGTGCCAGCATTCAGTCAGGATTGTTAATTCCCCAGCATTTT. It codes for CASIQSGLLIPQHF. The V gene is TRBV6-5, the J gene TRBJ1-5; D unresolved. The V end was cut by 7 bases, the J end by 10 bases, with 20 bases between. Germline CDR1 and CDR2: MNHEY and SVGAGI. This CDR3 has 14 amino acids.

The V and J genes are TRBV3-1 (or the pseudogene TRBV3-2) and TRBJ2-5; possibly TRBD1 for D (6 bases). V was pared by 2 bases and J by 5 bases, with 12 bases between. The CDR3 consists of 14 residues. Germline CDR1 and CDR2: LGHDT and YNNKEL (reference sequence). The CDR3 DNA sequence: TGTGCCAGCAGCCAACCAGGGGCTGGGGAGACCCAGTACTTC. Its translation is CASSQPGAGETQYF.

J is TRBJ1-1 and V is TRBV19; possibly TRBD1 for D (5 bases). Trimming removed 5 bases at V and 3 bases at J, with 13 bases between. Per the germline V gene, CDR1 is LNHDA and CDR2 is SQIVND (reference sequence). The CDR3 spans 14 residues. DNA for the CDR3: TGTGCCAGTAGTTGGGGGGGATTGGACACTGAAGCTTTCTTT. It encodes CASSWGGLDTEAFF. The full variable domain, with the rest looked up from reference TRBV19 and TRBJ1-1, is DGGITQSPKYLFRKEGQNVTLSCEQNLNHDAMYWYRQDPGQGLRLIYYSQIVNDFQKGDIAEGYSVSREKKESFPLTVTSAQKNPTAFYLCASSWGGLDTEAFFGQGTRLTVV.

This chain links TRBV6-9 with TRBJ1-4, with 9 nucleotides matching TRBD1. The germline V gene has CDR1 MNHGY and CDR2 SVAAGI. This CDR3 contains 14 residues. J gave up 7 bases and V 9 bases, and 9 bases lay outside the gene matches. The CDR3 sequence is CARRTGERVEKLFF. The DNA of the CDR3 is TGTGCCAGAAGGACAGGGGAGAGGGTTGAAAAACTGTTTTTT.

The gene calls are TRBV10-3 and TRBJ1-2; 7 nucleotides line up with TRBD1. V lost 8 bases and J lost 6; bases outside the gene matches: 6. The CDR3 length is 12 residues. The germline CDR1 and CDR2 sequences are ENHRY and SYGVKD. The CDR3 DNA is TGTGCCATCCAGGCCGGGACAGATGGCTACACCTTC. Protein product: CAIQAGTDGYTF.

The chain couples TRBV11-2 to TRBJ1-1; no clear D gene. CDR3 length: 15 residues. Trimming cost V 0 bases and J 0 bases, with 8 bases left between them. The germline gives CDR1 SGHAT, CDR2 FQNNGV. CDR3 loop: CASSLDSRLNTEAFF. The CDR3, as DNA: TGTGCCAGCAGCTTAGACTCCCGGTTGAACACTGAAGCTTTCTTT.